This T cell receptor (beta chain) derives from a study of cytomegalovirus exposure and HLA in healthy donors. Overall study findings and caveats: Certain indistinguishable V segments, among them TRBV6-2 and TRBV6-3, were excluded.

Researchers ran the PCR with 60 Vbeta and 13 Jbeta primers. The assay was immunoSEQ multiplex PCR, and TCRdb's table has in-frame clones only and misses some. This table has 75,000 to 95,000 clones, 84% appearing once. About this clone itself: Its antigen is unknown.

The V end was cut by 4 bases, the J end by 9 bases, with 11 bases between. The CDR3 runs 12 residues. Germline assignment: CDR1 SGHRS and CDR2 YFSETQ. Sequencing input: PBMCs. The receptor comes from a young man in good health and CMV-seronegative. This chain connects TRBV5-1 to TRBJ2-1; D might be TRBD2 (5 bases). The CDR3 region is CASSPGGSEQFF. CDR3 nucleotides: TGCGCCAGCAGCCCCGGAGGTAGTGAGCAGTTCTTC.